This entry lists 10 T cell receptor beta chains sequenced from one sample in a study of cytomegalovirus exposure and HLA in healthy donors. PCR used 60 Vbeta primers and 13 Jbeta primers. Clones were sequenced by immunoSEQ multiplex PCR, and TCRdb holds only the in-frame ones, with some missing. The sample lists around 100,000 clones; less than 75% were seen once. The sample taken for sequencing was PBMCs. Receptors were obtained from a man in his forties in good health and CMV-seropositive.

The table lists this clone with a few counts. The chain joins TRBV7-2 to TRBJ2-7; the D gene is possibly TRBD2 (6 bases). Trimming took 5 bases from V and 2 from J, leaving 16 bases between them. This CDR3 is built from 15 residues. CDR1 and CDR2 (germline): SGHTA, FQGNSA. DNA for the CDR3: TGTGCCAGCAGCGACCCGGGTAGCGGAACCTACGAGCAGTACGTC. This sequence encodes CASSDPGSGTYEQYV.

The V gene is TRBV5-1, the J gene TRBJ1-2; TRBD1 matches 8 bases. The V segment lost 4 bases and the J segment 2 bases; nucleotides outside the gene matches: 7. Germline assignment: CDR1 SGHRS and CDR2 YFSETQ. The CDR3 is 15 residues long. CDR3 in amino acids: CASSAGQGENYGYTF. The CDR3, as DNA: TGCGCCAGCAGCGCTGGACAGGGAGAAAACTATGGCTACACCTTC.

The rearrangement uses TRBV5-1 and TRBJ2-3, with D maybe TRBD1 (6 bases). The V gene lost 7 bases and the J gene lost 0 bases, with 12 bases spanning the gap. The CDR3 is 14 amino acids. CDR1 SGHRS and CDR2 YFSETQ come from the germline V gene. The CDR3 protein is CASGGDRSTDTQYF. In DNA, the CDR3 is TGCGCCAGCGGGGGCGATAGAAGCACAGATACGCAGTATTTT. The variable domain in full, completed from reference TRBV5-1 and TRBJ2-3, reads KAGVTQTPRYLIKTRGQQVTLSCSPISGHRSVSWYQQTPGQGLQFLFEYFSETQRNKGNFPGRFSGRQFSNSRSEMNVSTLELGDSALYLCASGGDRSTDTQYFGPGTRLTVL.

This chain links TRBV7-9 with TRBJ2-1, with 11 nucleotides matching TRBD1. V shed 0 bases, J shed 8 bases, and the junction held 3 bases outside the gene matches. This CDR3 has 15 amino acids. From germline, CDR1 is SEHNR and CDR2 FQNEAQ (reference sequence). The CDR3 protein is CASSLAGQGVDEQFF. CDR3 DNA: TGTGCCAGCAGCTTAGCGGGACAGGGGGTCGATGAGCAGTTCTTC.

Regarding this clone: The sample carries other DNA sequences with the same CDR3. The chain carries TRBV10-3 and TRBJ1-2, with a possible D match to TRBD1 (5 bases). The germline gives CDR1 ENHRY, CDR2 SYGVKD. The CDR3 loop spans 16 amino acids. V was trimmed by 2 bases and J by 3 bases, leaving 16 bases between them. The CDR3 loop reads CAISEGETAYYYGYTF. The DNA for the CDR3 is TGTGCCATCAGTGAGGGCGAGACAGCCTACTACTATGGCTACACCTTC.

This clone was counted only a few times. This rearrangement joins TRBV19 to TRBJ2-1; the match to TRBD2 covers 10 bases. There are 13 residues in the CDR3. CDR1 and CDR2 (germline): LNHDA, SQIVND (reference sequence). The junction had 5 bases not matched to a gene; V was cut back by 10 bases and J by 5 bases. CDR3 protein: CATLAGAHNEQFF. The CDR3 DNA follows: TGTGCCACCCTAGCGGGAGCGCACAATGAGCAGTTCTTC.

About this clone itself: The sample carries other DNA sequences with the same CDR3. The chain couples TRBV29-1 to TRBJ2-3; D is possibly TRBD1 (9 bases). The CDR3 is made up of 19 amino acids. Germline V CDR1 and CDR2: SQVTM, ANQGSEA. V lost 5 bases to trimming and J lost 1 base, with 28 bases between them. The CDR3: CSVKLFGTGKLAGTDTQYF. CDR3 coding DNA: TGCAGCGTTAAACTCTTCGGGACAGGGAAACTAGCGGGCACAGATACGCAGTATTTT.

In this sample, this clone turned up a few times. The rearrangement uses TRBV19 and TRBJ1-2; a possible D gene is TRBD1 (6 bases). Germline V gene lookup returns CDR1 LNHDA and CDR2 SQIVND (reference sequence). V was pared by 7 bases and J by 4 bases, with 19 bases between. This CDR3 contains 15 residues. CDR3 protein: CASTENRVSGYGYTF. CDR3 DNA sequence: TGTGCCAGTACCGAAAACAGGGTTTCTGGCTATGGCTACACCTTC.

This clone was found a few times. The chain combines TRBV10-2 with TRBJ1-1; D may be TRBD1 (6 bases). This CDR3 spans 16 amino acids. Per germline, CDR1 WSHSY and CDR2 SAAADI. With 0 bases removed from V and 7 bases from J, the gap between germline ends came to 18 bases. CDR3 region: CASSESRYGEQGEAFF. CDR3 sequence (DNA): TGCGCCAGCAGTGAGTCCCGGTATGGGGAACAGGGTGAAGCTTTCTTT.

This clone was seen a few times. V usage is TRBV4-3 and J usage is TRBJ2-6, with D tentatively TRBD2 (6 bases). The CDR3 extends over 18 amino acids. The germline V gene encodes CDR1 LGHNA and CDR2 YSLEER. Trimming shortened V by 0 bases and J by 0 bases, and 12 bases separated the two germline ends. The CDR3 is CASSQDAGLYSGANVLTF. The CDR3, as DNA: TGCGCCAGCAGCCAAGATGCGGGACTTTACTCTGGGGCCAACGTCCTGACTTTC.